This T cell receptor beta chain is drawn from a study of post-analysis software for immune sequencing data. Background on the study: Relapsing-remitting, secondary progressive and progressive-relapsing courses of multiple sclerosis were included.

With regard to this clonotype: Its target is unknown.

The authors incorporated unique molecular identifiers into the TCR beta cDNA libraries. Out of roughly 1 to 11 million T cells, some 480,000 cDNA molecules were generated. From the PCR reads, TCRdb called clonotypes with MiXCR, one entry per CDR3 protein. The data show about 770,000 distinct CDR3 sequences, more than 45% seen once. Whole-study findings and limits: Samples from a shared batch, those prepared together, strongly co-clustered by F measure. A handful of TRBV segments were significantly more frequent in patients than in controls. TRBV5-6, TRBV5-1 and TRBV20-1 were among these segments. Controls had significantly higher normalized Chao1 diversity than multiple sclerosis patients.

CDR1 and CDR2 (germline): ENHRY, SYGVKD. This CDR3 is built from 15 residues. Trimming cost V 0 bases and J 2 bases; bases outside gene matches: 3. This TCR derives from a girl aged 10-17 years with multiple sclerosis. The chain is built from TRBV10-3 and TRBJ2-7; 8 nucleotides align to TRBD2. Specimen: blood. For the CDR3, the DNA is TGTGCCATCAGTGAGTCGGGAGCGGGGGCCTACGAGCAGTACTTC. Translated: CAISESGAGAYEQYF.